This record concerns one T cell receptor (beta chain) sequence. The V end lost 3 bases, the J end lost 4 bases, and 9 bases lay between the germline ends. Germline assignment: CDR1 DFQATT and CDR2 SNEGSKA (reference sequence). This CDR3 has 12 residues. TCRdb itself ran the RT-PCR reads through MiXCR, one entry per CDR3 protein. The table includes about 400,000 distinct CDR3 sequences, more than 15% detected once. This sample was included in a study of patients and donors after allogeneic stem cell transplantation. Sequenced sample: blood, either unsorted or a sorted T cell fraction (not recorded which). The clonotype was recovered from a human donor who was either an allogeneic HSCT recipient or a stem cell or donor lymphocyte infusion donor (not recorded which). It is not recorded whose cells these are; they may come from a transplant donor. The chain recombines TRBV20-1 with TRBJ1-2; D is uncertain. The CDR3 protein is CSASLGPYGYTF. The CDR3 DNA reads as TGCAGTGCTAGTTTAGGGCCCTATGGCTACACCTTC.